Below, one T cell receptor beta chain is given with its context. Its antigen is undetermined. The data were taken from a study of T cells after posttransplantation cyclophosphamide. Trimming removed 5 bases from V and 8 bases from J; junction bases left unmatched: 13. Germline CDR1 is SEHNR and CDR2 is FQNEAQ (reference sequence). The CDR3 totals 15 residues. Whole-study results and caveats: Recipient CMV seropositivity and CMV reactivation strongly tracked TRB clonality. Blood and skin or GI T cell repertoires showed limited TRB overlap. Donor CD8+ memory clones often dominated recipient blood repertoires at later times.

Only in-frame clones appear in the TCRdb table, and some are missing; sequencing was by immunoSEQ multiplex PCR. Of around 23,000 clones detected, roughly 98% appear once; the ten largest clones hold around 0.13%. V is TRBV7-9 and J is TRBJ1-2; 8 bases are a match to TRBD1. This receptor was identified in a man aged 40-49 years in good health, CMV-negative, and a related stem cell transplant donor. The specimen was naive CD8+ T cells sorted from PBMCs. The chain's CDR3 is CASSTYRDRMGGYTF. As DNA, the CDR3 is TGTGCCAGCAGCACATACCGGGACAGGATGGGAGGCTACACCTTC.